This entry is about one T cell receptor beta chain. This sample is drawn from a study of blood T cell repertoires in COVID-19. About the research overall: Whether acute or convalescent, the COVID-19 samples came from the United States, Italy and Spain. PBMCs, B-cell-depleted T cells, or T cells provided the cDNA or gDNA that made up the material.

The CDR3 has 15 residues. Germline V gives CDR1 MGHRA, CDR2 YSYEKL. The V and J ends lost 6 bases and 4 bases respectively, with 18 bases between them. Only in-frame clones appear in the TCRdb table, and some are missing; sequencing was by immunoSEQ multiplex PCR. Among 150,000 or so clones listed, 80% were seen once. Sequencing used PBMCs or T cells enriched from blood (not recorded which). The receptor was derived from a woman aged 55-75 years who had recovered from COVID-19. V is TRBV4-1 and J is TRBJ1-2; TRBD1 might be the D (6 bases). Here the CDR3 reads CASRGGGGATYGYTF. The CDR3 region has the DNA TGCGCCAGCAGGGGAGGAGGGGGGGCAACCTATGGCTACACCTTC.